What follows describes a single TCR beta chain. Its target antigen remains unknown. No much larger clone exists at a distance of one base, and base qualities are not known. The data were taken from a study of technical replicates of blood from several donors (dated by TCRdb to 2016 to 2017). Trimming removed 5 bases from V and 2 bases from J, leaving 21 bases between the germline ends. CDR1 and CDR2, looked up from the germline V gene (reference sequence), are MNHEY and SMNVEV. Including the terminal cysteine and phenylalanine, the CDR3 comprises 17 residues. Of the read, only the CDR3 DNA is kept; its 51 bases are in frame from base 1. Library generation was performed with the immunoSEQ multiplex PCR assay. Imported from immuneACCESS, the table was reduced by TCRdb to in-frame sequences with V and J called. These copies leave out some clones; in studies compared against another copy, an unresolved V gene accounts for under half, and the cause of the remainder is not known. The sample table shows tens of thousands of clones, and roughly nine tenths are seen once. Together, the top ten hold 0.39% of the sample.

Rearrangement joined TRBV27 to TRBJ1-1; no confident D gene assignment can be made. The sequence derives from a human donor in good health. The specimen sequenced was T cells isolated from PBMCs. The sequenced DNA: TGTGCCAGCAGTCGGACTGCGGGTGTAGGAGCTAACACTGAAGCTTTCTTT. Its coded protein is CASSRTAGVGANTEAFF.